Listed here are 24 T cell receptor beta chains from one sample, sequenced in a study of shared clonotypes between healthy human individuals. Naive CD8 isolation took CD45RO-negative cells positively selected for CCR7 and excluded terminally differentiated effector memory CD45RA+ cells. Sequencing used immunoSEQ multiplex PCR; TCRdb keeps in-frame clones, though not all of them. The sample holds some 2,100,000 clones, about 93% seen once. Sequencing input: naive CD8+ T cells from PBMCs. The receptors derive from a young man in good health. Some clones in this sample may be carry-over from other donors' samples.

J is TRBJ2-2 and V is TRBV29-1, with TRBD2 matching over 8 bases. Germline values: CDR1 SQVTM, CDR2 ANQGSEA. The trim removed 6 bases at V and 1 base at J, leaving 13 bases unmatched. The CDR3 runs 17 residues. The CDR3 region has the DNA TGCAGCGTCGCAGGGTCCGGGACTAGGGTGAACACCGGGGAGCTGTTTTTT. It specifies CSVAGSGTRVNTGELFF.

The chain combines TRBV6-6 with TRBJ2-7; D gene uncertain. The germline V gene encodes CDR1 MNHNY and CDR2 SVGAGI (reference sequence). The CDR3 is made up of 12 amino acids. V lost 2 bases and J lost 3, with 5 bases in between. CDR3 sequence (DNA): TGTGCCAGCAGTTACACATTCTACGAGCAGTACTTC. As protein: CASSYTFYEQYF.

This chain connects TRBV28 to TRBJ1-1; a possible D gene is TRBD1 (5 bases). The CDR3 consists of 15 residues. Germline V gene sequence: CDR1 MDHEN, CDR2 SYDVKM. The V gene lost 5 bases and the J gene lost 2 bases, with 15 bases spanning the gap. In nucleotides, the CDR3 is TGTGCCAGCAGTGTTTGGGGGTTTGGAAACACTGAAGCTTTCTTT. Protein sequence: CASSVWGFGNTEAFF.

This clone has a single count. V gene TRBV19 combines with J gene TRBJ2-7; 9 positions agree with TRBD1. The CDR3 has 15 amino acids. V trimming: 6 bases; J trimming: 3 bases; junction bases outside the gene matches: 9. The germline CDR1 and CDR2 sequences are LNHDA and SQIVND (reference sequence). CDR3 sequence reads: CASSHPRTGVYEQYF. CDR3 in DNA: TGTGCCAGTAGCCATCCCCGGACAGGGGTCTACGAGCAGTACTTC.

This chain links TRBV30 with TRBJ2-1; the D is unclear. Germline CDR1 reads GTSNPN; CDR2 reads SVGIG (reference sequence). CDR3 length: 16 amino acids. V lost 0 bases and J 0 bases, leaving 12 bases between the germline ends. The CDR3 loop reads CAWSVLTLYSYNEQFF. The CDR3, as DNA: TGTGCCTGGAGTGTACTGACTCTTTACTCCTACAATGAGCAGTTCTTC.

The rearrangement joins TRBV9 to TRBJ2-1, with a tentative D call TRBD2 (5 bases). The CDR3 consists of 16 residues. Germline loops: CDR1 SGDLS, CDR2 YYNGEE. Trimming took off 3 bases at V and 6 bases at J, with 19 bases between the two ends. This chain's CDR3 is CASSGRFVARGNEQFF. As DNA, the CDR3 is TGTGCCAGCAGCGGGAGATTTGTAGCGCGAGGCAATGAGCAGTTCTTC. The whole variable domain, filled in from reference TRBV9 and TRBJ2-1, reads DSGVTQTPKHLITATGQRVTLRCSPRSGDLSVYWYQQSLDQGLQFLIQYYNGEERAKGNILERFSAQQFPDLHSELNLSSLELGDSALYFCASSGRFVARGNEQFFGPGTRLTVL.

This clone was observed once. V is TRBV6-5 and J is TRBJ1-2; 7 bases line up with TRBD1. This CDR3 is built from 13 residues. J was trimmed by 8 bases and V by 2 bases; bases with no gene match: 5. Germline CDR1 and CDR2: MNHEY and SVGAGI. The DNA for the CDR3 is TGTGCCAGCAGTTACAGGAGACAGGGAGGCTACACCTTC. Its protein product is CASSYRRQGGYTF.

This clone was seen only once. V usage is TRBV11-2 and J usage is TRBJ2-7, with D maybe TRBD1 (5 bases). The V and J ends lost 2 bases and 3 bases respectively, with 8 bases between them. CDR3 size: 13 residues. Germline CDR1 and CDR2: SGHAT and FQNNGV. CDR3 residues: CASSLNQGYEQYF. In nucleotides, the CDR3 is TGTGCCAGCAGCTTAAACCAGGGCTACGAGCAGTACTTC.

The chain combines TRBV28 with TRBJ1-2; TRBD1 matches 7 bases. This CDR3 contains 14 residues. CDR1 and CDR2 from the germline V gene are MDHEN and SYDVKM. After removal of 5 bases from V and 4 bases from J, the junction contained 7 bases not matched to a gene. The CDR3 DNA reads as TGTGCCAGCAGTGAGACAGGGCCTGGCTATGGCTACACCTTC. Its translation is CASSETGPGYGYTF.

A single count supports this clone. The CDR3 DNA follows: TGTGCCAGCAGCCCCGCAGCTTACTCAAGCGAGCAGTACTTC. This codes for CASSPAAYSSEQYF. The chain combines TRBV11-1 with TRBJ2-7; D is unresolved. CDR3 size: 14 residues. CDR1 and CDR2 from the germline V gene are SGHAT and FQDESV (reference sequence). The V and J ends lost 5 bases and 6 bases respectively, with 17 bases between them. The complete variable domain, with remaining parts taken from reference TRBV11-1 and TRBJ2-7, reads EAEVAQSPRYKITEKSQAVAFWCDPISGHATLYWYRQILGQGPELLVQFQDESVVDDSQLPKDRFSAERLKGVDSTLKIQPAELGDSAMYLCASSPAAYSSEQYFGPGTRLTVT.

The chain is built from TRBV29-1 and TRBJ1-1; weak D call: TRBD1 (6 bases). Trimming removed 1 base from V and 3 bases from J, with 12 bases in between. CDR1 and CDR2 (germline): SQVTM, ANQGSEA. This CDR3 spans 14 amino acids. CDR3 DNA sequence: TGCAGCGTTGAAGGGGTACAGGGAGACACTGAAGCTTTCTTT. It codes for CSVEGVQGDTEAFF.

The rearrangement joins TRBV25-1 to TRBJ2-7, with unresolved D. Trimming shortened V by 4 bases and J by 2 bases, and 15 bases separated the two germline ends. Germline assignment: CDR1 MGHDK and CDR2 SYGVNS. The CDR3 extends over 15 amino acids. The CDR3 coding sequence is TGTGCCAGCAGTGGTAGCTGGGGTCGGGCCTACGAGCAGTACTTC. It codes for CASSGSWGRAYEQYF.

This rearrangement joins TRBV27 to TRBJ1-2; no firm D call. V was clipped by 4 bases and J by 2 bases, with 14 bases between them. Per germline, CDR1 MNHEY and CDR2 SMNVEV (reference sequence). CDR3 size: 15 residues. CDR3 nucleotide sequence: TGTGCCAGCAGTTCCAGGTCAGGAAACAACTATGGCTACACCTTC. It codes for CASSSRSGNNYGYTF.

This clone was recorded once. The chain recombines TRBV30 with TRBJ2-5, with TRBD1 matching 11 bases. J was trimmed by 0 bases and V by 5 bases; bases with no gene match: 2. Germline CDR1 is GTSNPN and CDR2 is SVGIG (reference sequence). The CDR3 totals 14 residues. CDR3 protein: CAWGGQGDQETQYF. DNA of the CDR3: TGTGCCTGGGGGGGACAGGGGGACCAAGAGACCCAGTACTTC.

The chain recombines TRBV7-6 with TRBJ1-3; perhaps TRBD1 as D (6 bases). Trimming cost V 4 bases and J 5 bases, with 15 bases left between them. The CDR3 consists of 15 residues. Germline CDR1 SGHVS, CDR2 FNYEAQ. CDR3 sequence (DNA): TGTGCCAGCAGCTCCCCCGGGACACTCAGAAACACCATATATTTT. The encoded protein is CASSSPGTLRNTIYF.

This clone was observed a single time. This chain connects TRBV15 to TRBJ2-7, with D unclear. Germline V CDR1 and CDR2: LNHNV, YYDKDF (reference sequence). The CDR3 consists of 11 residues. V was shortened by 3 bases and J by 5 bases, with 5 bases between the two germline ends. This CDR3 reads CATSRGHEQYF. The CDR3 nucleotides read TGTGCCACCAGCAGGGGCCACGAGCAGTACTTC.

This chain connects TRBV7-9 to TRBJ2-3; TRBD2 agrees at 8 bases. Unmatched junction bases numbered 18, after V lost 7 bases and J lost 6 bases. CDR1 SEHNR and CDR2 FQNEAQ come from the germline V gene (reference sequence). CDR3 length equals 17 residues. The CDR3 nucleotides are TGTGCCAGCAATCTCCACCCCCCTAGCGGGTATAACGATACGCAGTATTTT. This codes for CASNLHPPSGYNDTQYF. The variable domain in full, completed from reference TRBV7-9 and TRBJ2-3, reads DTGVSQNPRHKITKRGQNVTFRCDPISEHNRLYWYRQTLGQGPEFLTYFQNEAQLEKSRLLSDRFSAERPKGSFSTLEIQRTEQGDSAMYLCASNLHPPSGYNDTQYFGPGTRLTVL.

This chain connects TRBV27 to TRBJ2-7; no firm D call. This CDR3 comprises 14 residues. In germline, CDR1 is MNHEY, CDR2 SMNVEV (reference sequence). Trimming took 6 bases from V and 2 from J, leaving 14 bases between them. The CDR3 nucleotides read TGTGCCAGCAGCCTCAATCCCGAGACCTACGAGCAGTACTTC. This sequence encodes CASSLNPETYEQYF.

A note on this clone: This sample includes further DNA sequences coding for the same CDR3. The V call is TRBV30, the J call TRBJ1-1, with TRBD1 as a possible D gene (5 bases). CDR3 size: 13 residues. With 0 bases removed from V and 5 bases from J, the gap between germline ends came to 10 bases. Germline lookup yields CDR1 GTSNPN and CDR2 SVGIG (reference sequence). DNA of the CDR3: TGTGCCTGGAGTGTACTTCGGGGGACTGAAGCTTTCTTT. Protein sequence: CAWSVLRGTEAFF.

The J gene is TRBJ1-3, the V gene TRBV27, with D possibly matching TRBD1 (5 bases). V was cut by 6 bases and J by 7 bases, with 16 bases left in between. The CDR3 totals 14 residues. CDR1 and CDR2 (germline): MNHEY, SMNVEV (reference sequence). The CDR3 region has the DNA TGTGCCAGCAGACCGGGGGGGGTATGGAACACCATATATTTT. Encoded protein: CASRPGGVWNTIYF.

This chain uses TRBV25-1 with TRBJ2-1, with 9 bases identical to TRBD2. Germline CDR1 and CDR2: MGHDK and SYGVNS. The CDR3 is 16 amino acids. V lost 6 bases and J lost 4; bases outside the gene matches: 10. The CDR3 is CASSPPGLASYNEQFF. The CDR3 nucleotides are TGTGCCAGCAGCCCACCGGGACTAGCTTCGTACAATGAGCAGTTCTTC.

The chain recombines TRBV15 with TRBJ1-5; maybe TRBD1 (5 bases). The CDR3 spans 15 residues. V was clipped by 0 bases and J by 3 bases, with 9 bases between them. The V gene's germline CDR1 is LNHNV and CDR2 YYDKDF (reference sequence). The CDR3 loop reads CATSRERGVNQPQHF. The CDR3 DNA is TGTGCCACCAGCAGAGAGAGGGGTGTCAATCAGCCCCAGCATTTT.

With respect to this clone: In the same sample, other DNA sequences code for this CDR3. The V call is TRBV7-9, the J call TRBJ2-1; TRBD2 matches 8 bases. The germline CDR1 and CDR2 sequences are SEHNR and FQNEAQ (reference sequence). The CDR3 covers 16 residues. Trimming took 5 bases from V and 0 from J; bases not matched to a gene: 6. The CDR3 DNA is TGTGCCAGCAGCCCCCGGGAGGGAAGCTCCTACAATGAGCAGTTCTTC. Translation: CASSPREGSSYNEQFF.

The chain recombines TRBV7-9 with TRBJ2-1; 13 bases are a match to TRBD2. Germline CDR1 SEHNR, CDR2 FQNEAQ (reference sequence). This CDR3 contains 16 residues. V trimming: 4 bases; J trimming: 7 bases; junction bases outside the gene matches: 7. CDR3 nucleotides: TGTGCCAGCAGCTCCGGGACTAGCGGGAAGAGGAATGAGCAGTTCTTC. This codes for CASSSGTSGKRNEQFF. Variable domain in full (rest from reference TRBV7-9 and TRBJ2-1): DTGVSQNPRHKITKRGQNVTFRCDPISEHNRLYWYRQTLGQGPEFLTYFQNEAQLEKSRLLSDRFSAERPKGSFSTLEIQRTEQGDSAMYLCASSSGTSGKRNEQFFGPGTRLTVL.